This T cell receptor beta chain comes out of a study of OX40 agonist ivuxolimab in advanced cancers. Study details: From roughly 23 to 85 years was the age range, with a mean of approximately 58 years, and 65% to 90% were male.

The table came from immunoSEQ multiplex PCR; TCRdb's copy has only in-frame clones and leaves some out. The sample lists roughly 60,000 clones, approximately 80% occurring once. With respect to this clone: Its antigen is undetermined.

Study-level findings and limits: Within 6 weeks, CD4+ and CD8+ blood T cells expanded clonally at 0.1 to 3.0 mg/kg. The study did not work out the antigen specificity of the expanded peripheral T cells. Average numbers of expanded clones were greater in CD8+ T cells than in CD4+.

Germline V gene data show CDR1 as MDHEN and CDR2 as SYDVKM. The CDR3 length is 18 residues. V dropped 6 bases and J dropped 0; count of bases not matched to a gene: 11. This chain joins TRBV28 and TRBJ1-4, with TRBD1 matching 9 bases. The sequence was obtained from an adult with an advanced solid tumor such as melanoma, head and neck, liver or kidney cancer. The input for sequencing was CD4+ or CD8+ T cells sorted from blood, taken in a trial of the OX40 agonist ivuxolimab. The CDR3 DNA reads TGTGCCAGCAGGCATCCGACAGGGGGGGGAGCAACTAATGAAAAACTGTTTTTT. It is translated as CASRHPTGGGATNEKLFF.